This T cell receptor beta chain was recovered during a study of tumor and adjacent non-tumor tissue in lung cancer. TCRbeta libraries were built with three rounds of nested PCR, modified from ARM-PCR. TCRdb recomputed calls from the multiplex PCR reads with MiXCR, one row per CDR3 protein. The repertoire holds 65,000 to 80,000 distinct CDR3 sequences, around 73% seen once, with roughly 27% in the top ten. No cell sorting was done before RNA was extracted from the tissue. The sample holds a few counts of this clonotype. As yet, its antigen is unknown. A read error may produce the germline difference seen at one junction end. Germline assignment: CDR1 ENHRY and CDR2 SYGVKD. This CDR3 is 13 amino acids long. Points from the study as a whole: Top 100 clones took a larger repertoire share in normal lung. TCR diversity was significantly greater in tumor than normal lung tissue.

The sequenced sample consisted of lung tumor tissue. The origin of this receptor is a man aged 60-69 years with non-small cell lung cancer. The chain combines TRBV10-3 with TRBJ2-1, with D hard to call. The CDR3 region is CAISGVRNHEQFF. Here the CDR3 DNA reads TGTGCCATTAGTGGCGTAAGGAACCATGAGCAGTTCTTC.